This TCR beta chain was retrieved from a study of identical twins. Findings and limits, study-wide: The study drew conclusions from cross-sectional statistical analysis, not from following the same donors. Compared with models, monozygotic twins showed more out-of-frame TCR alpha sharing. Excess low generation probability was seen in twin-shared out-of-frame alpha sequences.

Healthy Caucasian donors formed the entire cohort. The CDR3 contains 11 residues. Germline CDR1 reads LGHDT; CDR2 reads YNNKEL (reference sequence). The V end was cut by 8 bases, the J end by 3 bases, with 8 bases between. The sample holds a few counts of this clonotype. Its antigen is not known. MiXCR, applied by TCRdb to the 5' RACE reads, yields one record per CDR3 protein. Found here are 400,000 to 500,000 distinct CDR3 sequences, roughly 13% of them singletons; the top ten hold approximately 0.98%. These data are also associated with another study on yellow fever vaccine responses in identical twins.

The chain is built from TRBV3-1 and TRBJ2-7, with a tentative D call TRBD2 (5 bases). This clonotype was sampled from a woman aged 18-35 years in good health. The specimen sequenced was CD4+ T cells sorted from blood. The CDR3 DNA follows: TGTGCCAGCGGACTGAGCTACGAGCAGTACTTC. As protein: CASGLSYEQYF.